These 18 T cell receptor beta chains share one sample of origin, sequenced in a study of regulatory T cells in long-lasting Graves disease. CDR3-region Arm-PCR and iRepertoire HTBI primers produced the TCR beta libraries. TCRdb re-called the multiplex PCR reads with MiXCR, one entry per CDR3 protein. This table holds fewer than 600,000 distinct CDR3 sequences, under 25% found once. The time point was: persistent/refractory GD, antithyroid drugs over 5 years with positive TRAb. The authors made the TCR library using RNA they extracted from PBMCs. This sample comprised peripheral blood mononuclear cells (PBMCs), obtained when the disease was refractory, from a patient treated with antithyroid drugs. Every receptor here comes from a female donor with Graves disease.

This clonotype was detected only a few times. This chain joins TRBV11-2 and TRBJ2-2; tentatively, D is TRBD2 (6 bases). Germline CDR1 SGHAT, CDR2 FQNNGV. Trimming stripped 4 bases from V and 6 bases from J, with 12 bases between. CDR3 length: 14 amino acids. CDR3 amino acids: CASSSLRGAGELFF. CDR3 coding DNA: TGTGCCAGCAGCTCCCTGCGGGGAGCCGGGGAGCTGTTTTTT.

This clonotype was counted many times. The chain is built from TRBV10-3 and TRBJ2-5; D is perhaps TRBD2 (6 bases). The germline CDR1 and CDR2 sequences are ENHRY and SYGVKD. This CDR3 contains 11 residues. V gave up 3 bases and J gave up 11 bases, with 10 bases separating them. In DNA, the CDR3 is TGTGCCATCAGTGATGTGGCGGGGCAGTACTTC. Protein product: CAISDVAGQYF.

This clonotype was seen a few times. The genes are TRBV7-3 and TRBJ2-1, with D possibly matching TRBD2 (5 bases). Germline CDR1 is SGHTA and CDR2 is FQGTGA. V was clipped by 2 bases and J by 5 bases, with 16 bases between them. The CDR3 consists of 16 residues. CDR3 sequence reads: CASSLPGSADDNEQFF. CDR3 in DNA: TGTGCCAGCAGCTTACCCGGTAGCGCCGACGACAATGAGCAGTTCTTC.

This clonotype was observed a few times. This chain links TRBV10-3 with TRBJ2-2; a weak D match, TRBD2 (5 bases). The germline V gene encodes CDR1 ENHRY and CDR2 SYGVKD. There are 13 residues in the CDR3. V was clipped by 4 bases and J by 10 bases, with 13 bases between them. In nucleotides, the CDR3 is TGTGCCATCAGTGGGGATGGCCGGGAGGAGCTGTTTTTT. Translating gives CAISGDGREELFF.

The sample holds a few counts of this clonotype. This sequence joins TRBV28 and TRBJ1-1, with D hard to call. Trimming pared 2 bases from V and 8 bases from J, leaving 12 bases between. CDR3 size: 13 residues. Germline CDR1 MDHEN, CDR2 SYDVKM. The DNA of the CDR3 is TGTGCCAGCAGTTTAGTAACAGTAATCGAAGCTTTCTTT. Translation: CASSLVTVIEAFF. The full variable domain, completed using reference TRBV28 and TRBJ1-1, is DVKVTQSSRYLVKRTGEKVFLECVQDMDHENMFWYRQDPGLGLRLIYFSYDVKMKEKGDIPEGYSVSREKKERFSLILESASTNQTSMYLCASSLVTVIEAFFGQGTRLTVV.

Ten or more counts support this clonotype. The gene calls are TRBV6-1 and TRBJ2-5, with 7 bases identical to TRBD2. Per germline, CDR1 MNHNS and CDR2 SASEGT. V lost 7 bases and J lost 4; bases outside the gene matches: 9. The CDR3 length is 14 residues. The CDR3 nucleotides are TGTGCCAGCATCCGACGGGGGGATTCAGAGACCCAGTACTTC. This codes for CASIRRGDSETQYF.

This rearrangement joins TRBV7-2 to TRBJ1-5; 7 bases match TRBD1. Trimming at V came to 6 bases and at J to 3 bases, leaving 14 bases not matched to a gene. Germline CDR1 SGHTA, CDR2 FQGNSA. The CDR3 extends over 17 amino acids. The CDR3 DNA sequence: TGTGCCAGCAGTTCCGGGGGGGGGACAGCCTTCAATCAGCCCCAGCATTTT. Translated: CASSSGGGTAFNQPQHF.

The V call is TRBV19, the J call TRBJ1-6, with D perhaps TRBD1 (5 bases). The CDR3 consists of 15 residues. From germline, CDR1 is LNHDA and CDR2 SQIVND (reference sequence). V dropped 5 bases and J dropped 8 bases, with 16 bases sitting between them. The CDR3 DNA is TGTGCCAGTAGTCCCTCCGGGGGAGGGGATTCACCCCTCCACTTT. This codes for CASSPSGGGDSPLHF.

V gene TRBV24-1 combines with J gene TRBJ1-2; possible D gene TRBD1, 5 bases. V gave up 8 bases and J gave up 1 base, with 13 bases separating them. This CDR3 has 14 residues. Germline assignment: CDR1 KGHDR and CDR2 SFDVKD. The CDR3 DNA reads as TGTGCCACCACCTCCGGGGACGATAACTATGGCTACACCTTC. It specifies CATTSGDDNYGYTF.

This clonotype has only a few counts. A junction end diverges from the germline sequence, so it may reflect a read error. V is TRBV3-1 and J is TRBJ2-5; the match to TRBD1 covers 8 bases. Germline loops: CDR1 LGHDT, CDR2 YNNKEL (reference sequence). The CDR3 loop spans 13 amino acids. For the CDR3, the DNA is TGTGCCAGCAGCCAAGAAAATCGGAGGGACAGGAACTTC. Residues: CASSQENRRDRNF.

As concerns this clonotype: One end of the junction does not line up with germline, which may come from a read error. The chain carries TRBV7-7 and TRBJ2-7; TRBD2 agrees at 10 bases. This CDR3 spans 15 amino acids. Germline V gene sequence: CDR1 SSHAT, CDR2 FNYEAQ (reference sequence). As DNA, the CDR3 is TGTGCTAGCAGCTTAGGTAGCGGGAGGTCTTACGAGCAGTACTTC. Residues: CASSLGSGRSYEQYF.

This clonotype was counted many times. This chain uses TRBV12-3 or TRBV12-4 with TRBJ2-5, with 8 bases aligning to TRBD2. With V trimmed by 7 bases and J by 4 bases, 11 bases remained unmatched. There are 15 residues in the CDR3. The CDR3 here is CASTKGAGGVETQYF. In DNA form, the CDR3 reads TGTGCCAGCACCAAAGGCGCGGGGGGAGTAGAGACCCAGTACTTC.

This clonotype was recorded a few times. The genes are TRBV28 and TRBJ1-5, with 8 bases aligning to TRBD1. V shed 6 bases, J shed 4 bases, and the junction held 8 bases outside the gene matches. There are 15 residues in the CDR3. CDR1 and CDR2 from the germline V gene are MDHEN and SYDVKM. Here the CDR3 DNA reads TGTGCCAGCAGGCGGACGCAGGGGGCGAATCAGCCCCAGCATTTT. This sequence encodes CASRRTQGANQPQHF.

The CDR3 DNA reads TGTGCCAGCTCACCACCCTTGACAGGGGAGACCCAGTACTTC. As protein: CASSPPLTGETQYF. V gene TRBV18 combines with J gene TRBJ2-5; 7 bases map to TRBD1. In germline, CDR1 is KGHSH, CDR2 LQKENI. The V gene end was trimmed by 0 bases and the J gene end by 5 bases; junction bases not matched to a gene: 3. CDR3 size: 14 residues.

In its sample, this clonotype was seen once. V gene TRBV18 combines with J gene TRBJ2-5; D may be TRBD1 (5 bases). This CDR3 comprises 16 residues. The V gene's germline CDR1 is KGHSH and CDR2 LQKENI. Trimming took off 0 bases at V and 5 bases at J, with 16 bases between the two ends. The CDR3 coding sequence is TGTGCCAGCTCACCACCGGGGCAGCAGGATCGGGAGACCCAGTACTTC. This codes for CASSPPGQQDRETQYF.

This clonotype was observed at least ten times. This rearrangement joins TRBV6-1 to TRBJ2-7; D remains ambiguous. Trimming removed 7 bases at V and 3 bases at J, with 7 bases between. Germline CDR1 reads MNHNS; CDR2 reads SASEGT. There are 11 residues in the CDR3. The CDR3 spells CASMGLYEQYF. In DNA, the CDR3 is TGTGCCAGCATGGGCCTCTACGAGCAGTACTTC.

CDR3 in DNA: TGCGCCAGCAGCTTCAATGGGGGCAGAGATTCACCCCTCCACTTT. This gives the protein CASSFNGGRDSPLHF. The chain employs TRBV5-1 and TRBJ1-6, with a tentative D call TRBD1 (6 bases). Trimming stripped 2 bases from V and 8 bases from J, with 14 bases between. Germline loops: CDR1 SGHRS, CDR2 YFSETQ. The CDR3 is 15 residues long.

The CDR3 loop reads CASSQDRTLNTEAFF. In DNA form, the CDR3 reads TGCGCCAGCAGCCAGGACAGAACATTGAACACTGAAGCTTTCTTT. This sequence joins TRBV5-1 and TRBJ1-1; TRBD1 is a possible D gene (6 bases). Germline values: CDR1 SGHRS, CDR2 YFSETQ. The CDR3 is 15 residues long. Trimming cost V 4 bases and J 0 bases, with 13 bases left between them.